The TCR beta chain under discussion was sequenced for a study of T cell responses to AZD1222 COVID-19 vaccine. Per the germline V gene, CDR1 is LNHDA and CDR2 is SQIVND (reference sequence). CDR3 length: 12 residues. Deletions cut 4 bases from V and 7 bases from J, with 8 bases between. Only in-frame clones appear in the TCRdb table, and some are missing; sequencing was by immunoSEQ multiplex PCR. The sample lists around 160,000 clones; approximately 89% were seen once. V gene TRBV19 combines with J gene TRBJ2-1; D gene uncertain. The sample was peripheral blood, taken on day 0 of AZD1222 vaccination. This TCR was recovered from an adult in good health. CDR3 sequence reads: CASSTKKNEQFF. The CDR3 DNA reads TGTGCCAGTAGTACGAAGAAAAATGAGCAGTTCTTC.